Detailed here is one T cell receptor (beta chain). No antigen is known for it. No quality values exist for individual bases; no much larger clone is one base distant. The donors were healthy, HIV-negative adults with no recently reported acute infections or vaccinations. Only Caucasian adults living in Nashville, Tennessee, USA were represented among the donors. CD4+ T cells were enriched through magnetic negative selection, after which naive cells were positively selected on CD45RA and the remaining negative fraction served as the memory subset. Blood was collected by leukapheresis, and PBMCs were isolated by Ficoll-Histopaque density gradient centrifugation and then cryopreserved in liquid nitrogen vapor phase. Analytical flow cytometry was used to check the purity and quantity of each magnetically sorted T cell population. Genomic DNA was isolated from every sorted fraction and measured by UV absorbance on a Nanodrop 2000c.

TCR CDR3 regions were amplified from genomic DNA by multiplex PCR using the deep immunoSEQ assay. Genomic DNA extracted from each cell subset was distributed evenly over all wells of several immunoSEQ 96-well plates, and each plate served as one replicate. For sorted subsets, approximately 200 ng of genomic DNA, equivalent to 30,000 or so T cell genomes, went into each replicate PCR. The purified libraries were quantified using a Qubit 3.0 fluorometer, sized with a Bioanalyzer 2100, and then quantified again using the KAPA Library Quantification kit. Every immunoSEQ 96-well plate was sequenced on a dedicated single-read 150-cycle Illumina NextSeq 550 flow cell. Under the source paper's analysis protocol: Because the immunoSEQ output held only junctional sequences and lacked quality scores, the filtering could not match the filtering applied to full-length reads. Sequences were annotated with PyIR, a Python wrapper for IgBLAST v1.9, using IMGT germline references to assign V/J genes and CDR3. Reads with weak V/J assignments (E-value above 1e-6), missing CDR3, stop codons, out-of-frame junctions, or ambiguous translated residues were removed. V3J clonotypes were defined as sequences sharing an identical inferred V gene, J gene, and CDR3 amino acid sequence. Percentage overlap between repertoires was calculated by dividing the number of shared unique clonotypes by the size of the smaller repertoire. RTK rarefaction, the Chao1 estimator, and Recon v2.1 estimates of unobserved clonotypes were used to assess repertoire richness. Generation probabilities were computed with OLGA for all TCRbeta clonotypes obtained by the gDNA method from a handful of donors. Drawn from immuneACCESS, this table holds only the in-frame rearrangements with V and J called that TCRdb kept. Clones are partly lost; checked studies trace under half to an unresolved V gene and leave the rest unexplained. V, J and clone size derive from that table, while D and trimming were established from the DNA sequence. In this sample the table shows fewer than 3 million clones, approximately 90% of which occur a single time. The ten largest account for 0.3% to 0.4% of the sample.

CDR1 and CDR2 were assigned from the germline V gene as SQVTM and ANQGSEA. V is clipped by 6 bases and J by 0 bases, and the sequence between their germline boundaries is 6 bases long. The CDR3 numbers 12 residues from cysteine through phenylalanine. The CDR3 DNA has 36 bases and is translated from base 1. The data stem from a study of shared clonotypes between healthy human individuals (dated by TCRdb to between 2020 and 2021). Broadly, across the study: The cohort comprised a couple of women and a few men aged 18 to 49 years. For each donor, three plates each were used for CD4 naive and CD4 memory, two plates were used for CD8 naive, and one plate was used for CD8 memory. To estimate repertoire size and how much clonotype sharing occurs between individuals, the study deeply sequenced the blood TCR repertoires of five healthy adults. Leukapheresis yielded between about 0.85 and 10 billion PBMCs per donor. Different laboratories and diverse techniques were used to prepare libraries and sequence TCR repertoires, to increase sequencing depth and limit assay-specific biases. Results and caveats for the whole study, not just this receptor: Across four donors, around 5% of naive CD4, over 3% of naive CD8, 2.3% of memory CD4, and approximately 0.4% of memory CD8 clonotypes were shared. Clonotypes shared by all four sorted-subset donors showed higher generation probabilities than non-shared clonotypes. Rarefaction of sorted-subset datasets indicated incomplete sequencing despite the large sequencing depth. The small number of donors limited the genetic and exposure-history diversity represented. Sampling was restricted to blood, and TCR repertoires in tissues likely differ from the TCR repertoires found in blood. Estimated clonotype richness was generally larger for naive than for memory subsets. Pairwise subsampling indicated that sequencing depth was expected to affect the degree of clonotype sharing among donors.

Recombination connected TRBV29-1 to TRBJ1-3, with no confident D gene call. This clonotype was obtained from a man younger than 35 in good health. Some clones in this sample may be carry-over from other donors' samples. The sequenced sample consisted of naive CD4+ T cells from PBMCs. This sample's cell subset or site label indicates: CD45RA+ positively selected. The DNA is TGCAGCGTGAGGGTCTCTGGAAACACCATATATTTT. It specifies CSVRVSGNTIYF.